These T cell receptor beta chains were read from a single sample in a study of human T cells and chemical hapten exposure. One entry per CDR3 protein, called by TCRdb with MiXCR from the RACE reads. Of some 350,000 distinct CDR3 sequences in the sample, about 6% are singletons; the top ten hold less than 6.5%. Sample: whole blood, taken in connection with sensitization to the hapten diphenylcyclopropenone (DPC). These receptors all come from a woman aged 18-29 years with alopecia areata. Some clones in this sample may be carry-over from other donors' samples. CDR3s include the opening cysteine and the closing phenylalanine or tryptophan. A D gene is named only where the DNA matches it firmly. Only some rows state a clone size, as once, few, many or a class for expanded clones.

d_call j_call v_call clone_size cdr3_aa cdr3_nt
TRBD1 TRBJ1-6 TRBV7-6 many CASSRDRGRNSPLHF TGTGCCAGCAGCCGGGACAGGGGGAGAAATTCACCCCTCCACTTT
TRBD1 TRBJ1-2 TRBV2 many CASSEGQGLRYGYTF TGTGCCAGCAGTGAGGGACAGGGTCTTAGATATGGCTACACCTTC
- TRBJ2-2 TRBV4-3 few CASSRQGGPGELFF TGCGCCAGCAGCCGTCAGGGGGGCCCCGGGGAGCTGTTTTTT
- TRBJ1-3 TRBV20-1 few CSARGSGLINTIYF TGCAGTGCTAGGGGGTCAGGGCTCATCAACACCATATATTTT
TRBD2 TRBJ2-5 TRBV5-8 few CASSSGRGGVEYF TGTGCCAGCAGCTCCGGGAGGGGGGGAGTCGAGTACTTC
- TRBJ1-1 TRBV11-1 many CASSLWSRWEYGAFF TGTGCCAGCAGCTTATGGTCACGTTGGGAGTATGGGGCTTTCTTT
- TRBJ2-7 TRBV7-9 few CASSLLQASWNF TGTGCCAGCAGCTTACTACAGGCAAGTTGGAACTTC
- TRBJ2-2 TRBV3-1 few CASSQTTGRGELFF TGTGCCAGCAGCCAGACCACAGGTCGCGGGGAGCTGTTTTTT
TRBD1 TRBJ2-1 TRBV5-5 few CASSRDRATYNEQFF TGTGCCAGCAGCCGGGACAGGGCCACCTACAATGAGCAGTTCTTC
TRBD2 TRBJ2-3 TRBV10-3 many CAISGLAGNTDTQYF TGTGCCATCAGTGGGCTAGCGGGGAACACAGATACGCAGTATTTT
- TRBJ1-6 TRBV27 few CASSLIGMGSPLHF TGTGCCAGCAGTTTAATAGGGATGGGTTCACCCCTCCACTTT
- TRBJ1-3 TRBV28 few CASSRRQAYSGNTIYF TGTGCCAGCAGCCGCCGCCAAGCTTACTCTGGAAACACCATATATTTT
TRBD1 TRBJ2-7 TRBV20-1 many CSAPGQGNNEQYF TGCAGTGCCCCGGGACAGGGCAACAACGAGCAGTACTTC
- TRBJ2-5 TRBV12-3/TRBV12-4 - CASSLAGGGGTQYF TGTGCCAGCAGTTTAGCCGGGGGCGGAGGGACCCAGTACTTC
- TRBJ2-7 TRBV2 - CASSATGVRQYF TGTGCCAGCAGTGCGACGGGAGTGCGGCAGTACTTC
- TRBJ2-7 TRBV4-2 - CASSATGDAYEQYF TGTGCCAGCTCCGCCACGGGCGATGCCTACGAGCAGTACTTC
- TRBJ2-1 TRBV7-9 - CASSSAVQFF TGTGCCAGCAGCTCGGCGGTGCAGTTCTTC
TRBD1 TRBJ1-1 TRBV5-5 many CASSPNTGTGGWSTEAFF TGTGCCAGCAGCCCAAATACCGGGACAGGGGGCTGGAGCACTGAAGCTTTCTTT
TRBD2 TRBJ2-1 TRBV29-1 many CSVETSAYNEQFF TGCAGCGTTGAGACTAGCGCTTACAATGAGCAGTTCTTC
- TRBJ2-1 TRBV15 few CATSSGVRGQFF TGTGCCACCAGCAGTGGGGTCCGGGGGCAGTTCTTC
TRBD1 TRBJ2-7 TRBV2 many CASSSTGDEQYF TGTGCCAGCAGTTCTACAGGGGACGAGCAGTACTTC
TRBD1 TRBJ1-4 TRBV20-1 many CSARGQGARGEKLFF TGCAGTGCTAGAGGCCAGGGGGCGCGAGGTGAAAAACTGTTTTTT
TRBD1 TRBJ2-7 TRBV20-1 - CSASVYSRDRVYEQYF TGCAGTGCTAGTGTGTATTCCCGGGACAGGGTCTACGAGCAGTACTTC
- TRBJ1-2 TRBV20-1 many CSASALGDGYTF TGCAGTGCTAGTGCGCTGGGGGATGGCTACACCTTC
TRBD1 TRBJ2-3 TRBV7-2 few CASSQGAGADTQYF TGTGCCAGCAGTCAGGGGGCCGGGGCTGATACGCAGTATTTT
- TRBJ2-3 TRBV7-2 many CASSLEGYTDTQYF TGTGCCAGCAGCTTAGAGGGATACACAGATACGCAGTATTTT
TRBD1 TRBJ2-3 TRBV9 few CASSVYGQGSTDTQYF TGTGCCAGCAGCGTGTACGGACAGGGGAGCACAGATACGCAGTATTTT
TRBD2 TRBJ2-1 TRBV7-2 few CASSSAPGTRGVNEQFF TGTGCCAGCAGCTCCGCCCCAGGGACTAGGGGGGTCAATGAGCAGTTCTTC
- TRBJ1-5 TRBV5-1 many CASSPGSGVDQPQHF TGCGCCAGCAGCCCCGGGTCAGGGGTCGATCAGCCCCAGCATTTT
- TRBJ2-1 TRBV20-1 - CSARDLGGSSYNEQFF TGCAGTGCTAGAGATCTTGGGGGGAGCTCCTACAATGAGCAGTTCTTC
TRBD1 TRBJ2-7 TRBV12-3/TRBV12-4 - CASSLAWGQGRSYEQYF TGTGCCAGCAGTTTAGCGTGGGGACAGGGGAGGAGCTACGAGCAGTACTTC
TRBD1 TRBJ1-5 TRBV2 - CASRGGQGYNQPQHF TGTGCCAGCAGGGGGGGACAGGGTTACAATCAGCCCCAGCATTTT
- TRBJ1-2 TRBV5-1 - CASSLAPQGFGYTF TGCGCCAGCAGCTTGGCCCCTCAGGGCTTTGGCTACACCTTC
- TRBJ2-5 TRBV5-6 - CASSAHGTRTRAQYF TGTGCCAGCAGCGCACACGGGACACGGACTAGGGCCCAGTACTTC
- TRBJ2-3 TRBV20-1 few CSAAGQTDTQYF TGCAGTGCCGCCGGACAAACAGATACGCAGTATTTT
- TRBJ1-3 TRBV7-6 few CASSQPPPTGGNTIYF TGTGCCAGCAGCCAGCCCCCCCCAACGGGAGGAAACACCATATATTTT
TRBD2 TRBJ2-2 TRBV7-3 - CASSMTSGGNTGELFF TGTGCCAGCAGCATGACTAGCGGGGGGAACACCGGGGAGCTGTTTTTT
- TRBJ1-5 TRBV7-9 - CASSLLTEQPQHF TGTGCCAGCAGCTTATTGACCGAGCAGCCCCAGCATTTT
TRBD2 TRBJ2-5 TRBV5-1 - CASSHGASGGVYQETQYF TGCGCCAGCAGCCACGGGGCTAGCGGGGGGGTTTACCAAGAGACCCAGTACTTC
TRBD1 TRBJ1-4 TRBV28 many CASSPTPGTGDEKLFF TGTGCCAGCAGTCCTACCCCCGGGACAGGAGATGAAAAACTGTTTTTT
- TRBJ1-1 TRBV12-3/TRBV12-4 many CASSPQDSTEAFF TGTGCCAGCAGCCCACAGGATAGCACTGAAGCTTTCTTT
- TRBJ1-1 TRBV18 many CASSPEVEQGSAFF TGTGCCAGCTCACCAGAGGTGGAGCAGGGGTCAGCTTTCTTT
- TRBJ2-6 TRBV5-1 many CASRAGSLASGANVLTF TGCGCCAGCAGAGCGGGCAGCCTCGCCTCTGGGGCCAACGTCCTGACTTTC
- TRBJ1-1 TRBV7-9 many CASSLYTPKDTEAFF TGTGCCAGCAGCTTATATACCCCAAAGGACACTGAAGCTTTCTTT
- TRBJ2-5 TRBV28 few CASSTPLGQGLETQYF TGTGCCAGCAGTACCCCTCTCGGGCAGGGCCTAGAGACCCAGTACTTC
- TRBJ1-3 TRBV28 many CASSPGTPKAGNTIYF TGTGCCAGCAGCCCCGGGACTCCAAAGGCTGGAAACACCATATATTTT
- TRBJ1-1 TRBV6-5 many CASSYSWADTASGEAFF TGTGCCAGCAGTTACTCTTGGGCTGACACAGCGAGCGGTGAAGCTTTCTTT
TRBD1 TRBJ1-1 TRBV6-2/TRBV6-3 few CAGNRGLNTEAFF TGTGCCGGAAACAGGGGGCTGAACACTGAAGCTTTCTTT
- TRBJ1-1 TRBV20-1 few CSARDGDWRQGTEAFF TGCAGTGCTAGAGACGGGGATTGGAGACAAGGCACTGAAGCTTTCTTT
TRBD1 TRBJ1-4 TRBV5-1 - CASSQGQRATNEKLFF TGCGCCAGCAGCCAGGGACAGAGGGCAACTAATGAAAAACTGTTTTTT
- TRBJ1-1 TRBV7-2 few CASSFHRVPEAFF TGTGCCAGCAGCTTTCACCGGGTCCCAGAAGCTTTCTTT